The clone carrying this TCR beta chain was found many times. What it recognizes is unknown. V was clipped by 5 bases and J by 4 bases, with 8 bases between them. This CDR3 is 12 amino acids long. The data were obtained in a study of T-cell reconstitution after alpha-beta-depleted transplantation in children. Unique molecular identifiers were built into the TCRbeta library. MiXCR, run by TCRdb on the PCR reads, gives a single entry per CDR3 protein. The sample has hundreds of thousands of distinct CDR3 sequences, less than 20% seen once; the top ten hold roughly 5%. Whole-study findings and limits: For some patients, TCRbeta diversity was high at day 60 because of recipient T cells and thymic progenitors that survived. T-cell counts and diversity were attributed mostly to newly produced T cells one year after transplant.

This chain joins TRBV12-3 or TRBV12-4 and TRBJ1-2; D may be TRBD1 (6 bases). The clonotype comes from a male patient aged 5 to 17 who had a stem cell transplant for acute lymphoblastic leukemia, so the T cells may come from the graft donor. The source material was PBMCs, mostly from graft donor cells, sampled 360 days after TCRalphabeta/CD19-depleted stem cell transplant. CDR3 in DNA: TGTGCCAGCAGTCCAGGGGTCTATGGCTACACCTTC. Translating gives CASSPGVYGYTF.